Included here is one T cell receptor beta chain sequence, with context. This sample was taken from a study of human T cells and chemical hapten exposure. Overall study context: Researchers reported sensitizing an approximately 2 cm by approximately 2 cm upper inner arm skin site with 2% DPC. The study enrolled mostly female patients with alopecia areata, totalis or universalis.

Documented time point: pre-sensitization, week 0. Stated treatment: therapeutic diphenylcyclopropenone sensitization with weekly scalp DPC. V was shortened by 0 bases and J by 4 bases, with 7 bases between the two germline ends. The germline V gene has CDR1 SGHKS and CDR2 YYEKEE (reference sequence). The CDR3 spans 14 residues. Methods used by the authors: Counting gave a median of roughly 97,000 TCRs per sample, with values ranging from 23,224 to 690,600. TCRdb independently ran MiXCR on the RACE reads; one entry per CDR3 protein. TCRdb's processing, not the authors' own work, is the source of the V and J calls. Among more than 250,000 distinct CDR3 sequences listed, more than 6.5% were seen once.

Here the sequenced sample was whole blood, taken in connection with sensitization to the hapten diphenylcyclopropenone (DPC). The receptor comes from a woman aged 35 to 49 with alopecia areata. Some clones in this sample may be carry-over from other donors' samples. J is TRBJ2-2 and V is TRBV5-5; the D is unclear. Here the CDR3 DNA reads TGTGCCAGCAGCTTGGCCCCGATCACCGGGGAGCTGTTTTTT. Translated, it gives CASSLAPITGELFF. The full variable domain, with the rest looked up from reference TRBV5-5 and TRBJ2-2, is DAGVTQSPTHLIKTRGQQVTLRCSPISGHKSVSWYQQVLGQGPQFIFQYYEKEERGRGNFPDRFSARQFPNYSSELNVNALLLGDSALYLCASSLAPITGELFFGEGSRLTVL.